This T cell receptor beta chain was captured in a study of blood T cell repertoires in COVID-19. Study details: Two consecutive negative NP/OP PCR tests, clearance, or resolved symptoms defined Cohort 3 recovery. COVID-19 samples from acute and convalescent phases originated in the United States, Italy and Spain.

Those who participated ranged in age from about 18 to 95 years and resided in 24 US areas. Participant-reported clinical history was the basis for cohort assignment. The CDR3 contains 15 residues. The V end was cut by 0 bases, the J end by 1 base, with 10 bases between. Germline-derived CDR1 and CDR2 are SGHNT and YYREEE (reference sequence). This clone showed up just once. Sequencing was performed with immunoSEQ multiplex PCR; in TCRdb, only in-frame clones are kept and a portion is missing. The table has roughly 210,000 clones, around 90% seen once. This chain connects TRBV5-4 to TRBJ2-5; D might be TRBD1 (6 bases). What was sequenced was PBMCs or T cells enriched from blood (not recorded which). The clonotype originates from a man between 25 and 39 years old in a cohort exposed to, infected with or recovered from COVID-19 (not recorded which). For the CDR3, the DNA is TGTGCCAGCAGCTTGGAAGGGGGATCCCAAGAGACCCAGTACTTC. Protein product: CASSLEGGSQETQYF.